This T cell receptor (beta chain) derives from a study of T cells expressing NK-cell markers. Whole-study context: Sorted T-cell subsets CD3+CD56+NKG2C+, CD3+CD56+NKG2C- and CD3+CD56-NKG2C+ were TCR beta-sequenced.

After re-calling the 5' RACE reads, TCRdb lists one entry per CDR3 protein, DNA absent. The table for this sample gives approximately 440,000 distinct CDR3 sequences. The CDR3 runs to 20 residues. Germline V gene sequence: CDR1 SGHRS, CDR2 YFSETQ. The chain links TRBV5-1 to TRBJ2-1; TCRdb calls TRBD2, which cannot be checked without DNA. The sequence was collected from a woman between 50 and 59 years old in good health. The specimen was blood T cells: a sorted CD56 or NKG2C T cell subset, CD4+ or CD8+ T cells, or bulk PBMC T cells (not recorded which). The CDR3 loop is CASSPLGASGSSFSYNEQFF.